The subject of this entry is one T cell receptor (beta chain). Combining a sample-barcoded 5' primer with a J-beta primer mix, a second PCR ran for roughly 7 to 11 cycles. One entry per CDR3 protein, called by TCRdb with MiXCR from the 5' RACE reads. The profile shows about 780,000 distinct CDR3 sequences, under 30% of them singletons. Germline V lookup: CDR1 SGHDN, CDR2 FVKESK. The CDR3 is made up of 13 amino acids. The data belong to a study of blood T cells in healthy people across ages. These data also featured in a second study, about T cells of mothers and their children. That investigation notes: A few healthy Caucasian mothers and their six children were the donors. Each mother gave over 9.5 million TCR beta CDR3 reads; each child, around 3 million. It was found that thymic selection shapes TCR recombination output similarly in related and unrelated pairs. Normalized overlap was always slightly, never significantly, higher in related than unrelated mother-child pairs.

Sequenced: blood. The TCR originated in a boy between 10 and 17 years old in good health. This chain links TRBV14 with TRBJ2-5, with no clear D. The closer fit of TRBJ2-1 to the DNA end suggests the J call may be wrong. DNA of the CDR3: TGTGCCAGCAGCCAAGCGCAGTTTGGTGAGCAGTTCTTC. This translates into CASSQAQFGEQFF.